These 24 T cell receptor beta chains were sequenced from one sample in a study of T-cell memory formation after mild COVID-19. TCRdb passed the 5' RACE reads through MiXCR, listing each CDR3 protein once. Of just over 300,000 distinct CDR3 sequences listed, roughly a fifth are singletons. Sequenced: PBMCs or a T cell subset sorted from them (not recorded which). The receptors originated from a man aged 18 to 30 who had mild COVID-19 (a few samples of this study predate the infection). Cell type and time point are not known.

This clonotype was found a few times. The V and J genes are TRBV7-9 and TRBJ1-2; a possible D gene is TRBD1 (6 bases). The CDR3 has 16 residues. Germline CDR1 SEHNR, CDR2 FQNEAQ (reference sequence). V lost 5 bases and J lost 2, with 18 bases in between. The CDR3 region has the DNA TGTGCCAGCAGCCAAGGCCCCAGGGGAGGCAACTATGGCTACACCTTC. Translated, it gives CASSQGPRGGNYGYTF.

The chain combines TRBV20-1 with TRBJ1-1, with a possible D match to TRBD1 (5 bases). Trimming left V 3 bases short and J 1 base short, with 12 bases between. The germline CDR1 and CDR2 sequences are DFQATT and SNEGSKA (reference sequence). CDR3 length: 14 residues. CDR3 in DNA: TGCAGTGCTAGGGATGGGACGGGGAACACTGAAGCTTTCTTT. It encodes CSARDGTGNTEAFF.

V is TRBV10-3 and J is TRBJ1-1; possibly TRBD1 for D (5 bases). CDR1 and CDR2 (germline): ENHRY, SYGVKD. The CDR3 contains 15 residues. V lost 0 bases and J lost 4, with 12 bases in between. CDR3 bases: TGTGCCATCAGTGAGTCGTCGGGAGGGGCCACTGAAGCTTTCTTT. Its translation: CAISESSGGATEAFF.

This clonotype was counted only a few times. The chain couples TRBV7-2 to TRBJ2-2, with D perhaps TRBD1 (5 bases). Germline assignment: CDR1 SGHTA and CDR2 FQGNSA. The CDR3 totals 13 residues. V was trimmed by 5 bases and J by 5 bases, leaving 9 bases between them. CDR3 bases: TGTGCCAGCAGCGTTCAGGGAACCGGGGAGCTGTTTTTT. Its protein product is CASSVQGTGELFF.

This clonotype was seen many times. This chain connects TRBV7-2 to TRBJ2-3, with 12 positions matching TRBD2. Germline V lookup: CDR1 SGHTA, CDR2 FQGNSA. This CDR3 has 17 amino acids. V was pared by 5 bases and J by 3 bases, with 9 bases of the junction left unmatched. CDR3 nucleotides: TGTGCCAGCAGCCTAAGACTAGCGGGGGATAGGACAGATACGCAGTATTTT. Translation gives CASSLRLAGDRTDTQYF.

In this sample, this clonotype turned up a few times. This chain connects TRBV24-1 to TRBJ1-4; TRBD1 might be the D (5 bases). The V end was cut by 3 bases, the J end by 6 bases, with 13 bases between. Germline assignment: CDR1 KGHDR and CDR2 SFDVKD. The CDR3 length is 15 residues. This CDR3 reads CATSDPGRGDEKLFF. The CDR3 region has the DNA TGTGCCACCAGTGATCCGGGACGGGGGGATGAAAAACTGTTTTTT.

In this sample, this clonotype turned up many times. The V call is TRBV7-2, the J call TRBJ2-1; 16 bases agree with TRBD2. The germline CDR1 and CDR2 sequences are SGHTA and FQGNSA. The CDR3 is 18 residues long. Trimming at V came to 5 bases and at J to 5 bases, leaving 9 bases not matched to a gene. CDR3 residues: CASSHLGTSGGADNEQFF. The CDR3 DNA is TGTGCCAGCAGCCACCTCGGGACTAGCGGGGGGGCCGACAATGAGCAGTTCTTC.

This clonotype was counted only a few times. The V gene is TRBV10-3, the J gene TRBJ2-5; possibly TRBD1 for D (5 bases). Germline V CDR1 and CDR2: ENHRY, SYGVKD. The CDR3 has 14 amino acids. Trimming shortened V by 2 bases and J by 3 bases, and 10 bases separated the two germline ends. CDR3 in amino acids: CAISERQGKETQYF. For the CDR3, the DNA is TGTGCCATCAGTGAGAGGCAGGGAAAAGAGACCCAGTACTTC.

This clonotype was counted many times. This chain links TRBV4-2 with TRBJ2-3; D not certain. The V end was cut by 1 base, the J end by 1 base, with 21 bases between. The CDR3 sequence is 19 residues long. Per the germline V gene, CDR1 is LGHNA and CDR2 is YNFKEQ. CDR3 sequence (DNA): TGTGCCAGCAGCCAAGGATTGGCCCAGGCAGCCCCTGGCACAGATACGCAGTATTTT. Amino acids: CASSQGLAQAAPGTDTQYF.

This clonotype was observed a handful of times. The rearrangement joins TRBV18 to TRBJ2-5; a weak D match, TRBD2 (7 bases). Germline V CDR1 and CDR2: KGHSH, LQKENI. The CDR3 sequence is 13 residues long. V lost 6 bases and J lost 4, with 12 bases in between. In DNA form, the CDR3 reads TGTGCCAGCTCGTTCGGGGGGCCAGAGACCCAGTACTTC. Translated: CASSFGGPETQYF.

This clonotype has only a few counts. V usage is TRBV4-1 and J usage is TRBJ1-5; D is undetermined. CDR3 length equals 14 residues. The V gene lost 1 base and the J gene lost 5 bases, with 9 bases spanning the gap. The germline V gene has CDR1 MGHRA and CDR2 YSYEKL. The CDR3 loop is CASSQGVTDQPQHF. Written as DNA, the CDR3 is TGCGCCAGCAGCCAAGGGGTAACCGATCAGCCCCAGCATTTT.

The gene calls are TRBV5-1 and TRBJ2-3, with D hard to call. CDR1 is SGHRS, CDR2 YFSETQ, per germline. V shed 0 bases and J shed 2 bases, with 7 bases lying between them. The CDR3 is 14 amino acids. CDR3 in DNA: TGCGCCAGCAGCTTGGACCCCCTCACAGATACGCAGTATTTT. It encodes CASSLDPLTDTQYF.

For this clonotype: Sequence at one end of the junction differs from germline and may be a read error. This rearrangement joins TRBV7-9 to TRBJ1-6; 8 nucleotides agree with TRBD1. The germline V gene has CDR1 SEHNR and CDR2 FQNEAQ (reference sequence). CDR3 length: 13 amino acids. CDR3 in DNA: TGTGCCAGCAGCGTGACAGGGGATTCACCCCTCCCCTTT. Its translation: CASSVTGDSPLPF.

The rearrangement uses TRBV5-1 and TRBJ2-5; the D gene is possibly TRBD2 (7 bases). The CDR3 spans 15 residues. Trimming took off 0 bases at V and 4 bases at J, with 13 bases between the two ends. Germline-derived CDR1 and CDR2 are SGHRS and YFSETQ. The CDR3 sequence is CASSLDGGGGETQYF. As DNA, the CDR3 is TGCGCCAGCAGCTTGGATGGGGGAGGGGGAGAGACCCAGTACTTC.

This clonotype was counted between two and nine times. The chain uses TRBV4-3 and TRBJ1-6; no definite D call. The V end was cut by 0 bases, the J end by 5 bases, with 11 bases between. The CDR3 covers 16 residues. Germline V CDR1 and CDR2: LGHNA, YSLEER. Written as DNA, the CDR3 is TGCGCCAGCAGCCAAGATTACGTGGATGATAATTCACCCCTCCACTTT. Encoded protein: CASSQDYVDDNSPLHF.

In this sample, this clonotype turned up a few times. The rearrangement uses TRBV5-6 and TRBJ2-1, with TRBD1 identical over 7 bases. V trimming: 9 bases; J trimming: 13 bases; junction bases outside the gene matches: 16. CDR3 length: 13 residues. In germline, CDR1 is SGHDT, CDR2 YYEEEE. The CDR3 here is CATTTTTGVNQFF. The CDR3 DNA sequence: TGTGCCACCACAACGACCACAGGGGTAAACCAGTTCTTC.

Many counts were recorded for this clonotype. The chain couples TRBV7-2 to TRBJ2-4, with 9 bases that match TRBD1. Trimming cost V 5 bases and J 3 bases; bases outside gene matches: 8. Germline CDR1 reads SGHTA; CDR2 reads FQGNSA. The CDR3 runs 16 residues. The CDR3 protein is CASSPQQGAGKNIQYF. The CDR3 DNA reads TGTGCCAGCAGCCCCCAACAGGGGGCTGGCAAAAACATTCAGTACTTC.

CDR3 nucleotides: TGCAGTGCTAGAGATGGGCGCTCGGAAGCTTTCTTT. Its translation is CSARDGRSEAFF. The gene calls are TRBV20-1 and TRBJ1-1; D is unclear. Looked up from germline, CDR1 is DFQATT and CDR2 is SNEGSKA (reference sequence). The CDR3 sequence is 12 residues long. Trimming cost V 0 bases and J 8 bases, with 10 bases left between them.

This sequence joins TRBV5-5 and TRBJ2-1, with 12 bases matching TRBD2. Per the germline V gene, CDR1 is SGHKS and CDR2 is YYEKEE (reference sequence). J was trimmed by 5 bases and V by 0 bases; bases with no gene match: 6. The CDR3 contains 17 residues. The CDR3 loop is CASSLAGTSGLNNEQFF. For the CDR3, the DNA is TGTGCCAGCAGCTTGGCCGGGACTAGCGGGTTGAACAATGAGCAGTTCTTC.

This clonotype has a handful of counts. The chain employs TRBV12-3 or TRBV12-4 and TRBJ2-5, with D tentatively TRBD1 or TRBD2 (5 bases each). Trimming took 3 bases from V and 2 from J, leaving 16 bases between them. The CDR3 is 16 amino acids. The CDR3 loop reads CASSLGVGAAQETQYF. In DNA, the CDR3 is TGTGCCAGCAGTTTGGGGGTGGGAGCGGCGCAAGAGACCCAGTACTTC.

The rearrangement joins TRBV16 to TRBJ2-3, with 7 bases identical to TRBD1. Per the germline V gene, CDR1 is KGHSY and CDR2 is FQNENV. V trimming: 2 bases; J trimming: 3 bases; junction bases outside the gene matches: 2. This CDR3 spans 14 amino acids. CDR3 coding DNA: TGTGCCAGCAGCCAAAACAGGGGAACAGATACGCAGTATTTT. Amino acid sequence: CASSQNRGTDTQYF.

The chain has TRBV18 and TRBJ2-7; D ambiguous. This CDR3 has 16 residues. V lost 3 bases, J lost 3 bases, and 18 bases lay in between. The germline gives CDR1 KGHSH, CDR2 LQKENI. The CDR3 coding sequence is TGTGCCAGCTCACCGCGCTCCCGGACGGATTTCTACGAGCAGTACTTC. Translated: CASSPRSRTDFYEQYF.

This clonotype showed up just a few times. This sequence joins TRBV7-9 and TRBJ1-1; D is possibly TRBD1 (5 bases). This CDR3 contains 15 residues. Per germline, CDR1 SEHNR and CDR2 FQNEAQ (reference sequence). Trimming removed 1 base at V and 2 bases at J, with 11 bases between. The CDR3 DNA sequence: TGTGCCAGCAGCTTAGGTCGGCAGGGCAACACTGAAGCTTTCTTT. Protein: CASSLGRQGNTEAFF.

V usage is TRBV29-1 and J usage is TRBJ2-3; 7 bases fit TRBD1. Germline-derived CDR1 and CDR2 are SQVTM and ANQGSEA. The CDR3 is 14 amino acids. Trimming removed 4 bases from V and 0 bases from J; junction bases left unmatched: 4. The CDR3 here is CSVAQGVSTDTQYF. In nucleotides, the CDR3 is TGCAGCGTTGCCCAGGGGGTCAGCACAGATACGCAGTATTTT.